The 25 T cell receptor beta chains below all came from one sample that was sequenced in a study of CD8 T cells in Susac syndrome. It was with random hexamers that about 0.45 to 1 ug RNA was reverse transcribed. Via MiXCR, TCRdb re-called the immunoSEQ multiplex PCR reads, giving one row per CDR3 protein. Of a few hundred thousand distinct CDR3 sequences detected, approximately 89% appear once; the ten largest clones hold approximately 0.12%. The material sequenced was CD8+ T cells from PBMCs. Receptor source: a human donor with multiple sclerosis.

The chain couples TRBV4-1 to TRBJ1-6; 7 nucleotides agree with TRBD1. Trimming took 1 base from V and 5 from J; bases not matched to a gene: 8. Germline CDR1 and CDR2: MGHRA and YSYEKL. CDR3 size: 17 residues. The CDR3: CASSQVLQGEHNSPLHF. Here the CDR3 DNA reads TGCGCCAGCAGCCAAGTCCTCCAGGGGGAACATAATTCACCCCTCCACTTT.

V and J are TRBV29-1 and TRBJ1-4; D unclear. The CDR3 runs 13 residues. Germline V lookup: CDR1 SQVTM, CDR2 ANQGSEA. The V and J ends lost 4 bases and 1 base respectively, with 7 bases between them. CDR3 nucleotides: TGCAGCGTTGGGTTTGGAACTAATGAAAAACTGTTTTTT. This codes for CSVGFGTNEKLFF.

This clonotype was found once. The chain uses TRBV19 and TRBJ2-7; D is ambiguous. Germline CDR1 reads LNHDA; CDR2 reads SQIVND (reference sequence). CDR3 size: 14 residues. V lost 3 bases and J 1 base, leaving 10 bases between the germline ends. The CDR3 sequence is CASSIEPASYEQYF. CDR3 nucleotides: TGTGCCAGTAGTATTGAACCAGCGTCCTACGAGCAGTACTTC.

This clonotype was recorded once. The genes are TRBV5-6 and TRBJ2-7, with D tentatively TRBD2 (7 bases). The CDR3 has 16 residues. CDR1 is SGHDT, CDR2 YYEEEE, per germline. The V and J ends lost 2 bases and 7 bases respectively, with 22 bases between them. CDR3 bases: TGTGCCAGCAGCTTTCTGCCCGGGGGGCGGATTCGAGAGCAGTACTTC. It codes for CASSFLPGGRIREQYF.

This chain uses TRBV6-5 with TRBJ2-3; tentatively, D is TRBD2 (6 bases). The CDR3 extends over 16 amino acids. Germline V gene sequence: CDR1 MNHEY, CDR2 SVGAGI. Trimming took 3 bases from V and 3 from J, leaving 16 bases between them. CDR3 region: CASSYSSAAPTDTQYF. CDR3 nucleotide sequence: TGTGCCAGCAGTTATTCTAGCGCGGCTCCGACAGATACGCAGTATTTT.

The chain is built from TRBV15 and TRBJ2-7; perhaps D is TRBD1 or TRBD2 (5 bases each). The V and J ends lost 5 bases and 2 bases respectively, with 13 bases between them. Germline V lookup: CDR1 LNHNV, CDR2 YYDKDF (reference sequence). The CDR3 is 14 amino acids. The CDR3 nucleotides are TGTGCCACCAGCCGCCGGGACGCCACCTACGAGCAGTACTTC. It encodes CATSRRDATYEQYF.

This sequence joins TRBV6-1 and TRBJ1-5; 11 nucleotides line up with TRBD1. V trimming: 5 bases; J trimming: 7 bases; junction bases outside the gene matches: 7. Germline loops: CDR1 MNHNS, CDR2 SASEGT. This CDR3 spans 15 amino acids. The DNA for the CDR3 is TGTGCCAGCAGTCGGACAGGGGGCTTGTGGCAGCCCCAGCATTTT. It codes for CASSRTGGLWQPQHF.

The CDR3 DNA follows: TGTGCCAGCAGTTACTCGAGGCAGTTTGATTGGGGCTACACCTTC. This sequence encodes CASSYSRQFDWGYTF. The chain recombines TRBV6-5 with TRBJ1-2; D is ambiguous. The germline V gene has CDR1 MNHEY and CDR2 SVGAGI. V was cut by 0 bases and J by 8 bases, with 16 bases left in between. This CDR3 has 15 amino acids.

V and J are TRBV18 and TRBJ1-4; D possibly corresponds to TRBD1 (6 bases). This CDR3 region has 14 residues. The V gene lost 4 bases and the J gene lost 3 bases, with 9 bases spanning the gap. Per germline, CDR1 KGHSH and CDR2 LQKENI. CDR3 in DNA: TGTGCCAGCTCACTTCCAGGGGCTAATGAAAAACTGTTTTTT. It encodes CASSLPGANEKLFF. Variable domain in full (rest from reference TRBV18 and TRBJ1-4): NAGVMQNPRHLVRRRGQEARLRCSPMKGHSHVYWYRQLPEEGLKFMVYLQKENIIDESGMPKERFSAEFPKEGPSILRIQQVVRGDSAAYFCASSLPGANEKLFFGSGTQLSVL.

V is TRBV28 and J is TRBJ2-7, with TRBD2 matching over 8 bases. The V segment lost 10 bases and the J segment 4 bases; nucleotides outside the gene matches: 3. The CDR3 runs 11 residues. CDR1 is MDHEN and CDR2 is SYDVKM in the germline V gene. CDR3 sequence (DNA): TGTGCCACCGGGAGGGATTACGAGCAGTACTTC. It encodes CATGRDYEQYF.

V is TRBV7-6 and J is TRBJ1-2, with a weak D call TRBD1 (5 bases). The germline V gene has CDR1 SGHVS and CDR2 FNYEAQ. The germline V and J ends were trimmed by 3 bases and 4 bases, with 18 bases remaining between them. This CDR3 is built from 16 residues. CDR3 loop: CASSLDWRKGPYGYTF. The CDR3 DNA sequence: TGTGCCAGCAGCTTGGATTGGAGGAAGGGACCCTATGGCTACACCTTC.

The CDR3 DNA sequence: TGTGCCAGCAGCGATGGAACAGGGGAGGTGAACACTGAAGCTTTCTTT. This translates into CASSDGTGEVNTEAFF. The V call is TRBV5-5, the J call TRBJ1-1, with 7 bases identical to TRBD1. Trimming cost V 4 bases and J 0 bases; bases outside gene matches: 9. This CDR3 is built from 16 residues. Germline V lookup: CDR1 SGHKS, CDR2 YYEKEE (reference sequence).

CDR3 protein: CASIAEILYQETQYF. The CDR3 region has the DNA TGTGCCAGCATAGCGGAGATACTCTACCAAGAGACCCAGTACTTC. This sequence joins TRBV2 and TRBJ2-5, with TRBD2 as a possible D gene (6 bases). Germline CDR1 is SNHLY and CDR2 is FYNNEI. This CDR3 region has 15 residues. Deletions cut 7 bases from V and 0 bases from J, with 15 bases between.

This rearrangement joins TRBV5-6 to TRBJ2-1; D unresolved. The V end lost 1 base, the J end lost 7 bases, and 15 bases lay between the germline ends. Germline V CDR1 and CDR2: SGHDT, YYEEEE. This CDR3 has 15 residues. The CDR3 protein is CASSLLPSVGNEQFF. The CDR3 DNA sequence: TGTGCCAGCAGCTTGCTGCCATCGGTTGGGAATGAGCAGTTCTTC.

The chain recombines TRBV9 with TRBJ1-1; a weak D match, TRBD1 (6 bases). Looked up from germline, CDR1 is SGDLS and CDR2 is YYNGEE. V dropped 3 bases and J dropped 0 bases, with 15 bases sitting between them. This CDR3 spans 16 amino acids. CDR3 sequence reads: CASSASPGQVNTEAFF. CDR3 in DNA: TGTGCCAGCAGCGCATCACCGGGACAAGTGAACACTGAAGCTTTCTTT.

The V gene is TRBV13, the J gene TRBJ1-3, with 8 bases identical to TRBD1. CDR1 is PRHDT and CDR2 is FYEKMQ in the germline V gene (reference sequence). V shed 1 base and J 0 bases; nucleotides not matched to a gene: 8. This CDR3 contains 18 residues. CDR3 region: CASSLVLMDRVSGNTIYF. The CDR3, as DNA: TGTGCCAGCAGCTTAGTGTTAATGGACAGGGTCTCTGGAAACACCATATATTTT.

V is TRBV5-6 and J is TRBJ1-1; 10 bases fit TRBD1. Per germline, CDR1 SGHDT and CDR2 YYEEEE. The trim removed 4 bases at V and 7 bases at J, leaving 4 bases unmatched. The CDR3 consists of 13 residues. The CDR3 nucleotides are TGTGCCAGCAGCCCTGGGACAGGGGTTGAAGCTTTCTTT. Amino acids: CASSPGTGVEAFF.

The V and J genes are TRBV12-3 or TRBV12-4 and TRBJ1-1; 8 nucleotides match TRBD1. The CDR3 consists of 13 residues. Trimming at V came to 5 bases and at J to 7 bases, leaving 6 bases not matched to a gene. The CDR3, as DNA: TGTGCCAGCAGTCGGACAGGGACTTTTGAAGCTTTCTTT. Residues: CASSRTGTFEAFF.

The chain has TRBV12-3 or TRBV12-4 and TRBJ2-7, with TRBD2 matching 9 bases. The CDR3 totals 14 residues. With V trimmed by 6 bases and J by 12 bases, 15 bases remained unmatched. This CDR3 is CASSTSGTSNPGYF. The CDR3 region has the DNA TGTGCCAGCAGCACCTCGGGGACTAGCAACCCGGGGTACTTC.

The V gene is TRBV27, the J gene TRBJ1-1; 7 bases line up with TRBD1. Germline values: CDR1 MNHEY, CDR2 SMNVEV (reference sequence). V lost 4 bases, J lost 0 bases, and 8 bases stayed unmatched. The CDR3 consists of 16 residues. CDR3: CASSSAPTGLNTEAFF. The CDR3 bases are TGTGCCAGCAGTTCCGCCCCGACAGGGCTGAACACTGAAGCTTTCTTT.

The chain has TRBV5-5 and TRBJ1-6, with 9 positions matching TRBD1. This CDR3 comprises 17 residues. The trim removed 4 bases at V and 6 bases at J, leaving 11 bases unmatched. Germline V CDR1 and CDR2: SGHKS, YYEKEE (reference sequence). The CDR3 DNA follows: TGTGCCAGCAGCCCGAGGACAGGGGCGCTGCGTAATTCACCCCTCCACTTT. Translated, it gives CASSPRTGALRNSPLHF.

The J gene is TRBJ1-1, the V gene TRBV30, with a possible D match to TRBD1 (5 bases). The CDR3 spans 11 residues. CDR1 GTSNPN and CDR2 SVGIG come from the germline V gene (reference sequence). Trimming shortened V by 3 bases and J by 6 bases, and 8 bases separated the two germline ends. DNA for the CDR3: TGTGCCTGGAGACCGGGACCTGAAGCTTTCTTT. This codes for CAWRPGPEAFF.

The chain links TRBV4-1 to TRBJ2-3, with D possibly being TRBD1 or TRBD2 (5 bases each). This CDR3 contains 14 residues. Trimming pared 1 base from V and 6 bases from J, leaving 11 bases between. The V gene's germline CDR1 is MGHRA and CDR2 YSYEKL. The CDR3 loop reads CASSQGGWGDTQYF. The CDR3 nucleotides read TGCGCCAGCAGCCAAGGGGGTTGGGGGGATACGCAGTATTTT.

The rearrangement links TRBV5-1 to TRBJ2-2, with 8 nucleotides matching TRBD1. This CDR3 is 15 amino acids long. The junction had 6 bases not matched to a gene; V was cut back by 4 bases and J by 4 bases. CDR1 is SGHRS, CDR2 YFSETQ, per germline. The CDR3 nucleotides are TGCGCCAGCAGCCCCGGGACAGGTCCCACCGGGGAGCTGTTTTTT. Translation gives CASSPGTGPTGELFF.

The rearrangement joins TRBV21-1 to TRBJ1-2; the table's D call, TRBD1, has no DNA check behind it. TRBV21-1 is tagged as a pseudogene. There are 16 residues in the CDR3. CDR3 sequence: CASSKEKGQEGYGYTF. Here the CDR3 DNA reads TGTGCCAGCAGCAAGGAGAAGGGACAGGAGGGCTATGGCTACACCTTC.